The next 9 T cell receptor beta chains were all read from a single sample in a study of blood T cell repertoires in COVID-19. Libraries were prepared by immunoSEQ multiplex PCR; TCRdb keeps only in-frame clonotypes and omits some of them. Counted here are tens of thousands of clones, 65% to 90% occurring once; the ten biggest clones make up roughly 27%. Sequencing was performed on peripheral blood. Receptors were obtained from a man between 70 and 80 years old with active COVID-19.

The chain employs TRBV19 and TRBJ1-2; TRBD1 aligns across 9 bases. With 5 bases clipped from V and 8 bases from J, the junction kept 6 bases outside the gene matches. Germline assignment: CDR1 LNHDA and CDR2 SQIVND (reference sequence). The CDR3 totals 13 residues. In DNA form, the CDR3 reads TGTGCCAGTAGTGAACAGGGGGCGGACGGCTACACCTTC. This codes for CASSEQGADGYTF.

The J gene is TRBJ2-3, the V gene TRBV10-3; 7 bases fit TRBD2. This CDR3 has 15 amino acids. J gave up 2 bases and V 6 bases, and 8 bases lay outside the gene matches. Per germline, CDR1 ENHRY and CDR2 SYGVKD. The DNA of the CDR3 is TGTGCCATCAGGGCGACTAGCCAATTCACAGATACGCAGTATTTT. This sequence encodes CAIRATSQFTDTQYF.

In this sample, this clone turned up once. This chain links TRBV2 with TRBJ1-5; D unresolved. Germline-derived CDR1 and CDR2 are SNHLY and FYNNEI. This CDR3 region has 16 residues. Trimming took off 4 bases at V and 1 base at J, with 14 bases between the two ends. The CDR3 here is CASSVLRFGSNQPQHF. For the CDR3, the DNA is TGTGCCAGCAGTGTGTTGCGGTTCGGAAGCAATCAGCCCCAGCATTTT.

This clone turned up a few times. The genes are TRBV27 and TRBJ1-6; 8 bases agree with TRBD1. The CDR3 length is 18 residues. J lost 7 bases, V lost 3 bases, and 14 bases had no gene match. The germline gives CDR1 MNHEY, CDR2 SMNVEV (reference sequence). For the CDR3, the DNA is TGTGCCAGCAGTTTCTCCACTGTAGGACAGGGAGGAAATTCACCCCTCCACTTT. As protein: CASSFSTVGQGGNSPLHF.

The CDR3 protein is CASSEAGGDNQPQHF. CDR3 nucleotide sequence: TGTGCCAGCAGTGAGGCGGGGGGCGACAATCAGCCCCAGCATTTT. V and J are TRBV2 and TRBJ1-5; TRBD1 is a possible D gene (6 bases). The CDR3 covers 15 residues. Germline V gives CDR1 SNHLY, CDR2 FYNNEI. V was clipped by 3 bases and J by 3 bases, with 12 bases between them. The complete variable domain, with remaining parts taken from reference TRBV2 and TRBJ1-5, reads EPEVTQTPSHQVTQMGQEVILRCVPISNHLYFYWYRQILGQKVEFLVSFYNNEISEKSEIFDDQFSVERPDGSNFTLKIRSTKLEDSAMYFCASSEAGGDNQPQHFGDGTRLSIL.

In this sample, this clone turned up a few times. This rearrangement joins TRBV7-8 to TRBJ2-7, with a tentative D call TRBD2 (5 bases). CDR3 length: 13 residues. Trimming shortened V by 5 bases and J by 4 bases, and 12 bases separated the two germline ends. Germline lookup yields CDR1 SGHVS and CDR2 FQNEAQ. The CDR3 DNA sequence: TGTGCCAGCAGCCCCTCCCGGGGATACGAGCAGTACTTC. Its protein product is CASSPSRGYEQYF.

This rearrangement joins TRBV12-5 to TRBJ2-2; D might be TRBD2 (7 bases). The CDR3 totals 14 residues. The V and J ends lost 7 bases and 5 bases respectively, with 14 bases between them. From germline, CDR1 is LGHNT and CDR2 FRNRAP. CDR3 protein: CASALQGGTGELFF. The CDR3 DNA is TGTGCTAGTGCTCTACAGGGAGGGACCGGGGAGCTGTTTTTT. Looking up the rest from reference TRBV12-5 and TRBJ2-2 gives the full variable domain: DARVTQTPRHKVTEMGQEVTMRCQPILGHNTVFWYRQTMMQGLELLAYFRNRAPLDDSGMPKDRFSAEMPDATLATLKIQPSEPRDSAVYFCASALQGGTGELFFGEGSRLTVL.

The rearrangement links TRBV5-5 to TRBJ1-5, with TRBD1 matching over 10 bases. The ends lost 1 base at V and 4 bases at J; junction bases unmatched: 8. There are 17 residues in the CDR3. Germline V lookup: CDR1 SGHKS, CDR2 YYEKEE (reference sequence). The CDR3: CASSLHGTGAQNQPQHF. The CDR3 DNA follows: TGTGCCAGCAGCTTGCATGGGACAGGGGCCCAAAATCAGCCCCAGCATTTT.

This sequence joins TRBV27 and TRBJ2-1; 8 bases fit TRBD2. Trimming cost V 2 bases and J 4 bases; bases outside gene matches: 7. Germline CDR1 is MNHEY and CDR2 is SMNVEV (reference sequence). This CDR3 region has 16 residues. The CDR3 DNA reads as TGTGCCAGCAGTTTAACGAAAACTAGCGGTTACAATGAGCAGTTCTTC. It codes for CASSLTKTSGYNEQFF.